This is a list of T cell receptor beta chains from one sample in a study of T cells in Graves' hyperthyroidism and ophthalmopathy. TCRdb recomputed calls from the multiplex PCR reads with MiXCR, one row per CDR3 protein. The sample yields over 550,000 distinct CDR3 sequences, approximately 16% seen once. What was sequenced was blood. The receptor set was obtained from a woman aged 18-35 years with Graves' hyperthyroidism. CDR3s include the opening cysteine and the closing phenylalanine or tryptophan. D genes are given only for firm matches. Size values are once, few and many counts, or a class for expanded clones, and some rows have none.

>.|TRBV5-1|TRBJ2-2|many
TGCGCCAGCAGCTTGGGGAGTTACAGTGAGTCCGGGGAGCTGTTTTTT
CASSLGSYSESGELFF
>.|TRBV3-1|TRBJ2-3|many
TGTGCCAGCAGCCAAGCCTTCAGGACGTCCTATACGCAGTATTTT
CASSQAFRTSYTQYF
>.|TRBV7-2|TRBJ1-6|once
TGTGCCAGCAGCTTCGGACCGGGGGATTCACCCCTCCACTTT
CASSFGPGDSPLHF
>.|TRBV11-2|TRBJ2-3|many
TGTGCCAGCAGCTTAGGCGGGGCCCGCGGAGATACGCAGTATTTT
CASSLGGARGDTQYF
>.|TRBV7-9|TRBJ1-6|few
TGTGCCAGCAGCCTTGTCGGGGCCGGCAGTTCACCCCTCCACTTT
CASSLVGAGSSPLHF
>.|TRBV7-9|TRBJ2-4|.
TGTGCCAGCAGCTCAAAAGGCGTCGTCTGGGATGGCAAAAACATTCAGTACTTC
CASSSKGVVWDGKNIQYF
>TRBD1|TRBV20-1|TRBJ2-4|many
TGCAGTGCTAGAGATCCAGGGGGCCAGTGGAACATTCAGTACTTC
CSARDPGGQWNIQYF
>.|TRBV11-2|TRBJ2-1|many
TGTGCCAGCAGAAATCTGTGGGCTCGCGCCAATGAGCAGTTCTTC
CASRNLWARANEQFF
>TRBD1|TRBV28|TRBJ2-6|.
TGTGCCAGCAGTTTATCGGGGACAGGTTCCCGCTCTGGGGCCAACGTCCTGACTTTC
CASSLSGTGSRSGANVLTF
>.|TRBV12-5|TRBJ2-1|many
TGTGCTAGTGGTTTGGTACGGGCTAGCCCTACCTACAATGAGCAGTTCTTC
CASGLVRASPTYNEQFF
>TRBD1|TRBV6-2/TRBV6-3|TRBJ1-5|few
TGTGCCAGTCGGACAGGTTTAGGCAATCAGCCCCAGCATTTT
CASRTGLGNQPQHF
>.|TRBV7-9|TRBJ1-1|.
TGTGCCAGCAGCCAGATCCACCGCACTGAAGCTTTCTTT
CASSQIHRTEAFF
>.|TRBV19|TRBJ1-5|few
TGTGCCAGTAGTATAGAGATAGACACAAATCAGCCCCAGCATTTT
CASSIEIDTNQPQHF
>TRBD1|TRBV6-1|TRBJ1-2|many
TGTGCCACCAGAACCCCCGGACAGGGGGGTGGCTACACCTTC
CATRTPGQGGGYTF
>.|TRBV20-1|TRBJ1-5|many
TGCAGTGCTAGAGAAGTAAGCGGTCAGCCCCAGCATTTT
CSAREVSGQPQHF
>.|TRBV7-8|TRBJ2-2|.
TGTGCCAGCAGCTTAGTATTAGGGGACACCGGGGAGCTGTTTTTT
CASSLVLGDTGELFF
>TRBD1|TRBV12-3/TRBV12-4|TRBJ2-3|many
TGTGCCAGCAGTTACAGGGGTTGGGGCACAGATACGCAGTATTTT
CASSYRGWGTDTQYF
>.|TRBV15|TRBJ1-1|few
TGTGCCACCAGCGAAGGGGGAACTGAAGGAGCTTTCTTT
CATSEGGTEGAFF
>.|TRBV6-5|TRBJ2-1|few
TGTGCCAGCAGTTACTCCCGGGTCTCCTACAATGAGCAGTTCTTC
CASSYSRVSYNEQFF
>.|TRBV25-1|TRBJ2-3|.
TGTGCCAGCAGTGAATTTGGGGGGCAGATCACAGATACGCAGTATTTT
CASSEFGGQITDTQYF
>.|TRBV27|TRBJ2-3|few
TGTGCCAGCAGTTCCGCACTAGGTAGCACAGATACGCAGTATTTT
CASSSALGSTDTQYF
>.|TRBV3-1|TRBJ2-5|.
TGTGCCAGCAGCCGTCTTGCGGAGCAAGAGACCCAGTACTTC
CASSRLAEQETQYF
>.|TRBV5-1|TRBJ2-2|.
TGCGCCAGCACCCAGGGGCTCTCGAACACCGGGGAGCTGTTTTTT
CASTQGLSNTGELFF
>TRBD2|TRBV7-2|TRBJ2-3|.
TGTGCCAGCAGCGCTACTAGCGGGGCGGTGAATACGCAGTATTTT
CASSATSGAVNTQYF
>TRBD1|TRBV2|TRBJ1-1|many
TGTGCCAGCAGGACGGACAGGGCGACCACTGAAGCTTTCTTT
CASRTDRATTEAFF
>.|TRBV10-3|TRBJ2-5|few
TGTGCCATCAGTGAATGGGGAGAGGATGAGACCCAGTACTTC
CAISEWGEDETQYF
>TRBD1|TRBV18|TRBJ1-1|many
TGTGCCAGCTCACCCCTAGGACAGGGGGCCACTGAAGCTTTCTTT
CASSPLGQGATEAFF
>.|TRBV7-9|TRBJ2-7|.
TGTGCCAGCAGCTCCATGGGGTCTTCCTACGAGCAGTACTTC
CASSSMGSSYEQYF
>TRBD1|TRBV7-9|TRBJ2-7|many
TGTGCCAGCGGGGGAAAAACAGGGGACCCCTACGAGCAGTACTTC
CASGGKTGDPYEQYF
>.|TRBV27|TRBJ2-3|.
TGTGCCAGCAGTCAAACTGCCGACAGGTCGGATACGCAGTATTTT
CASSQTADRSDTQYF
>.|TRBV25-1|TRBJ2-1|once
TGTGCCAGCAGTGAATCCCTGGGCCCTGGCAATGAGCAGTTCTTC
CASSESLGPGNEQFF
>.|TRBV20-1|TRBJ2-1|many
TGCAGTGCTATGAACCTAGACCCGGATGAGCAGTTCTTC
CSAMNLDPDEQFF
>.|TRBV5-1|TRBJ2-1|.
TGCGCCAGCAGCTTCCGGGACCTCCAAGGCAATGAGCAGTTCTTC
CASSFRDLQGNEQFF
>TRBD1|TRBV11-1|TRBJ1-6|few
TGTGCCAGCAGCCGAACCGGGACAGGGGGAAGTAGTTCACCCCTCCACTTT
CASSRTGTGGSSSPLHF
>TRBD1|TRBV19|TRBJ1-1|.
TGTGCCAGTAGTATATCTTTATCGGGACAGAAAAACACTGAAGCTTTCTTT
CASSISLSGQKNTEAFF
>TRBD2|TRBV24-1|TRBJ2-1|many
TGTGCCACCAGTGAGTCCGGTGTTCCTAGCGGGAGAAATGAGCAGTTCTTC
CATSESGVPSGRNEQFF
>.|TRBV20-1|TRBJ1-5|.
TGCAGTGGGTCAGGGGACGTTAATCAGCCCCAGCATTTT
CSGSGDVNQPQHF
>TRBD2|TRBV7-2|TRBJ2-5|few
TGTGCCAGCAGCTTCAATTTAGCGGGAGCGCAGGAGACCCAGTACTTC
CASSFNLAGAQETQYF
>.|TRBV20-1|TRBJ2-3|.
TGCAGTGCTAGCGCGCTAGCCAGGAGCACAGATACGCAGTATTTT
CSASALARSTDTQYF
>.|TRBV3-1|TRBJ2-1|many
TGTGCCAGCAGCCTTAGGTTGGGACAAAGCTCCTACAATGAGCAGTTCTTC
CASSLRLGQSSYNEQFF
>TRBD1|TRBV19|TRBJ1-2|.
TGTGCCAGTCACCAGCCCGGGACAGCCTATGGCTACACCTTC
CASHQPGTAYGYTF
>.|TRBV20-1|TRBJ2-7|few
TGCAGTGCTAGAGATGTACGAGCGAGATCCTACGAGCAGTACTTC
CSARDVRARSYEQYF
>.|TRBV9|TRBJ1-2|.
TGTGCCAGCAGCGTAGACGGAGCTAACTATGGCTACACCTTC
CASSVDGANYGYTF
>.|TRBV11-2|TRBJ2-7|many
TGTGCCAGCAGCCCAGAAGGAGGGTCCTACGAGCAGTACTTC
CASSPEGGSYEQYF
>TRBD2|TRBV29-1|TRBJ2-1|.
TGCAGCGTTGATCCCCCGGGACTAGCGGTAATCAATGAGCAGTTCTTC
CSVDPPGLAVINEQFF
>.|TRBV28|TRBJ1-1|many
TGTACCTGCGACGCTAGATATCGGAACACTGAAGCTTTCTTT
CTCDARYRNTEAFF
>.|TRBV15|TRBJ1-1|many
TGTGCCACCAGCAGAGATCTGGGGAACACTGAAGCTTTCTTT
CATSRDLGNTEAFF
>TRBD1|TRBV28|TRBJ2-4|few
TGTGCCAGCAGTTCGACAGGGCTAGCCAAAAACATTCAGTACTTC
CASSSTGLAKNIQYF
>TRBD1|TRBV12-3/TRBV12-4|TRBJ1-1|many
TGTGCCAGCAGTCCCGACAGGGTGAACACTGAAGCTTTCTTT
CASSPDRVNTEAFF
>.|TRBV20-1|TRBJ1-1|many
TGCAGTGCTAGCAGCGCCAGCCCGGTTGAAGCTTTCTTT
CSASSASPVEAFF
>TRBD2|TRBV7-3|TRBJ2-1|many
TGTGCCAGCAGCCAGAACCCCTTGGGAGCGGGGGGTACCTACAATGAGCAGTTCTTC
CASSQNPLGAGGTYNEQFF
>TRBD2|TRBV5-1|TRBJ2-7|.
TGCGCCAGCAGCTGGGGGGGGACCAACGCTCCCTACGAGCAGTACTTC
CASSWGGTNAPYEQYF
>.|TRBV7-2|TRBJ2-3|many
TGTGCCAGCAGCCCAGGAGTTGATACGCAGTATTTT
CASSPGVDTQYF
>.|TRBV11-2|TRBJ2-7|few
TGTGCCAGCAGCTCAATCCGGGGGCGACTGAATGAGCAGTACTTC
CASSSIRGRLNEQYF
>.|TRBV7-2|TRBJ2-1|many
TGTGCCAGCAGCCTCGGCCAGGGTATAGTCAATGAGCAGTTCTTC
CASSLGQGIVNEQFF